The 27 T cell receptor beta chains listed next were all sequenced from one sample in a study of persistence of HIV-infected CD4 T cells. The stimulus was lysate of CMV-infected fibroblasts, 8.5 to 10 ug/mL. Responding CD4+ T cells were sorted by upregulation of both CD40 ligand and CD69. Their recognized antigens are unknown. This was the immunoSEQ version 4 assay in survey mode. Libraries were prepared by immunoSEQ multiplex PCR; TCRdb keeps only in-frame clonotypes and omits some of them. The sample gives more than 15,000 clones, around 82% of which show up once; 6.5% to 8.5% is in the top ten. The sample here was CD4+ T cells sorted from PBMCs after roughly 18-hour stimulation, taken from a patient who received antiretroviral therapy. The source of these receptors is an adult man with HIV who was CMV-seropositive.

This clone was seen more than once but under ten times. The rearrangement links TRBV24-1 to TRBJ1-5; 8 positions agree with TRBD1. Germline V gene sequence: CDR1 KGHDR, CDR2 SFDVKD. Germline trimming cut 7 bases from V and 4 bases from J; bases unmatched to any gene: 8. CDR3 length: 15 amino acids. CDR3 nucleotide sequence: TGTGCCACCAGCCTCGGACAGGGAGTGAATCAGCCCCAGCATTTT. Translating it yields CATSLGQGVNQPQHF.

About this clone itself: The sample contains more than one DNA sequence encoding this CDR3. The chain couples TRBV5-1 to TRBJ2-2; the D gene is possibly TRBD1 (5 bases). The CDR3 totals 15 residues. With 5 bases removed from V and 0 bases from J, the gap between germline ends came to 11 bases. From germline, CDR1 is SGHRS and CDR2 YFSETQ. CDR3 loop: CASSLGHTNTGELFF. In DNA, the CDR3 is TGCGCCAGCAGTCTCGGACATACGAACACCGGGGAGCTGTTTTTT. Combining the CDR3 with reference TRBV5-1 and TRBJ2-2 gives the whole variable domain KAGVTQTPRYLIKTRGQQVTLSCSPISGHRSVSWYQQTPGQGLQFLFEYFSETQRNKGNFPGRFSGRQFSNSRSEMNVSTLELGDSALYLCASSLGHTNTGELFFGEGSRLTVL.

The rearrangement links TRBV5-5 to TRBJ2-3; 7 bases fit TRBD1. Germline-derived CDR1 and CDR2 are SGHKS and YYEKEE (reference sequence). The CDR3 consists of 15 residues. The V and J ends lost 2 bases and 2 bases, in that order; junction bases with no gene match: 5. CDR3 sequence reads: CASSFRDSLTDTQYF. CDR3 nucleotide sequence: TGTGCCAGCAGCTTCCGGGACAGTCTCACAGATACGCAGTATTTT.

The chain uses TRBV2 and TRBJ2-3; D is unclear. CDR3 length: 14 amino acids. V was cut by 2 bases and J by 1 base, with 7 bases left in between. Germline CDR1 is SNHLY and CDR2 is FYNNEI. The DNA for the CDR3 is TGTGCCAGCAGTGAAAGTCGCCGCACAGATACGCAGTATTTT. Its translation is CASSESRRTDTQYF.

This chain connects TRBV5-6 to TRBJ2-5; TRBD1 aligns across 7 bases. CDR1 is SGHDT, CDR2 YYEEEE, per germline. J was trimmed by 5 bases and V by 2 bases; bases with no gene match: 6. The CDR3 runs 14 residues. The CDR3 here is CASSLKGAGETQYF. In DNA form, the CDR3 reads TGTGCCAGCAGCTTAAAGGGGGCTGGGGAGACCCAGTACTTC.

V usage is TRBV2 and J usage is TRBJ2-4; no firm D call. Germline CDR1 is SNHLY and CDR2 is FYNNEI. The CDR3 sequence is 15 residues long. Trimming cost V 6 bases and J 0 bases, with 12 bases left between them. The CDR3 sequence: CASRGERLAKNIQYF. Here the CDR3 DNA reads TGTGCCAGCAGGGGTGAGAGGTTAGCCAAAAACATTCAGTACTTC.

The rearrangement uses TRBV7-3 and TRBJ1-6; no firm D call. Germline lookup yields CDR1 SGHTA and CDR2 FQGTGA. V lost 4 bases and J lost 4, with 5 bases in between. This CDR3 spans 13 amino acids. Written as DNA, the CDR3 is TGTGCCAGCAGCTCAACTTATAATTCACCCCTCCACTTT. Its protein is CASSSTYNSPLHF.

J is TRBJ1-6 and V is TRBV12-3 or TRBV12-4; D gene unclear. This CDR3 is 13 amino acids long. Deletions cut 6 bases from V and 7 bases from J, with 10 bases between. The CDR3 DNA follows: TGTGCCAGCAGCCGGGTCCTGAATTCACCCCTCCACTTT. Translated, it gives CASSRVLNSPLHF.

The genes are TRBV7-9 and TRBJ2-7, with TRBD2 as a possible D gene (5 bases). The CDR3 is 12 residues long. The germline V and J ends were trimmed by 1 base and 7 bases, with 8 bases remaining between them. Germline V gene sequence: CDR1 SEHNR, CDR2 FQNEAQ (reference sequence). CDR3 protein: CASSLVREEQYF. The CDR3 DNA reads as TGTGCCAGCAGCTTAGTTCGGGAAGAGCAGTACTTC.

The rearrangement uses TRBV29-1 and TRBJ2-7; 7 bases align to TRBD2. In germline, CDR1 is SQVTM, CDR2 ANQGSEA. This CDR3 is built from 12 residues. J gave up 6 bases and V 7 bases, and 9 bases lay outside the gene matches. The CDR3 here is CSGGRERGEQYF. The CDR3 nucleotides read TGCAGCGGCGGACGGGAGCGGGGCGAGCAGTACTTC.

The chain joins TRBV10-3 to TRBJ1-6, with D maybe TRBD1 (5 bases). The CDR3 totals 14 residues. With 4 bases removed from V and 7 bases from J, the gap between germline ends came to 11 bases. In germline, CDR1 is ENHRY, CDR2 SYGVKD. CDR3 amino acids: CAISGSGINSPLHF. In nucleotides, the CDR3 is TGTGCCATCAGTGGATCAGGGATCAATTCACCCCTCCACTTT.

The V gene is TRBV6-1, the J gene TRBJ1-5; D uncertain. Germline V gene lookup returns CDR1 MNHNS and CDR2 SASEGT. V dropped 2 bases and J dropped 6 bases, with 14 bases sitting between them. The CDR3 spans 15 residues. DNA of the CDR3: TGTGCCAGCAGTGAATCTCGAATTAGGAGTCAGCCCCAGCATTTT. Translated: CASSESRIRSQPQHF.

This rearrangement joins TRBV28 to TRBJ1-3; 7 bases map to TRBD1. Germline V gene data show CDR1 as MDHEN and CDR2 as SYDVKM. The J segment lost 3 bases and the V segment lost 4 bases, leaving 9 bases of the junction unmatched. This CDR3 contains 16 residues. The CDR3 spells CASSSAGQQNGNTIYF. CDR3 nucleotide sequence: TGTGCCAGCAGTTCCGCGGGACAGCAGAATGGAAACACCATATATTTT.

The chain uses TRBV19 and TRBJ1-4; 7 positions agree with TRBD1. There are 16 residues in the CDR3. Looked up from germline, CDR1 is LNHDA and CDR2 is SQIVND (reference sequence). Unmatched junction bases numbered 10, after V lost 5 bases and J lost 4 bases. The CDR3 DNA sequence: TGTGCCAGTAGTTCGCCGGGACAGACCCTTAATGAAAAACTGTTTTTT. Translated, it gives CASSSPGQTLNEKLFF.

The chain uses TRBV12-3 or TRBV12-4 and TRBJ1-1; the D gene is possibly TRBD1 (5 bases). V dropped 7 bases and J dropped 10 bases, with 16 bases sitting between them. The CDR3 is made up of 12 amino acids. CDR3 coding DNA: TGTGCCAGCAATACGGGACCTGGGGGAGCTTTCTTT. Translating gives CASNTGPGGAFF.

CDR3 in DNA: TGTGCCAGCAGCTTATCACAGTCGAACACCGGGGAGCTGTTTTTT. Residues: CASSLSQSNTGELFF. V gene TRBV7-2 combines with J gene TRBJ2-2, with no clear D. Germline V gene sequence: CDR1 SGHTA, CDR2 FQGNSA. This CDR3 has 15 amino acids. V lost 2 bases and J lost 0, with 7 bases in between.

The chain employs TRBV6-1 and TRBJ2-1; 7 nucleotides agree with TRBD1. This CDR3 contains 16 residues. V dropped 4 bases and J dropped 2; count of bases not matched to a gene: 8. Germline CDR1 MNHNS, CDR2 SASEGT. Here the CDR3 reads CASSVYAGGTYNEQFF. CDR3 DNA: TGTGCCAGCAGTGTTTACGCAGGGGGAACCTACAATGAGCAGTTCTTC.

The chain recombines TRBV19 with TRBJ1-2; no firm D call. Germline V gene lookup returns CDR1 LNHDA and CDR2 SQIVND (reference sequence). The CDR3 length is 13 residues. V lost 5 bases to trimming and J lost 3 bases, with 10 bases between them. The CDR3 loop reads CASSRPRDYGYTF. CDR3 nucleotide sequence: TGTGCCAGTAGTCGCCCACGGGACTATGGCTACACCTTC.

This clone was found a few times. The chain couples TRBV4-1 to TRBJ1-5; D might be TRBD1 (5 bases). V was cut by 1 base and J by 6 bases, with 13 bases left in between. Germline V CDR1 and CDR2: MGHRA, YSYEKL. This CDR3 has 15 amino acids. The CDR3: CASSQGAGLSQPQHF. The CDR3, as DNA: TGCGCCAGCAGCCAAGGGGCAGGGTTAAGTCAGCCCCAGCATTTT.

The chain is built from TRBV6-5 and TRBJ2-2, with D perhaps TRBD2 (6 bases). CDR3 size: 14 residues. V was shortened by 6 bases and J by 5 bases, with 13 bases between the two germline ends. CDR1 and CDR2 (germline): MNHEY, SVGAGI. The CDR3 protein is CASSARGETGELFF. CDR3 sequence (DNA): TGTGCCAGCAGCGCCCGCGGGGAAACCGGGGAGCTGTTTTTT.

This rearrangement joins TRBV1 to TRBJ2-3; the table's TRBD2 call for D was not verified on the DNA. TRBV1 is a pseudogene segment. The CDR3 has 18 residues. The CDR3 here is CTSSQEIGAGGPKDTQYF. The CDR3 nucleotides are TGCACCAGCAGCCAAGAGATCGGAGCGGGGGGGCCGAAAGATACGCAGTATTTT.

This clone was picked up a small number of times. V gene TRBV19 combines with J gene TRBJ2-1, with TRBD2 identical over 9 bases. CDR3 length equals 14 residues. V gave up 10 bases and J gave up 8 bases; unmatched junction bases: 12. Germline V lookup: CDR1 LNHDA, CDR2 SQIVND (reference sequence). CDR3 sequence (DNA): TGTGCCACCCAAGGGGCGGGGGGGCGATATGAGCAGTTCTTC. It encodes CATQGAGGRYEQFF.

V usage is TRBV18 and J usage is TRBJ1-1; D is perhaps TRBD1 (5 bases). V lost 3 bases, J lost 6 bases, and 14 bases lay in between. From germline, CDR1 is KGHSH and CDR2 LQKENI. The CDR3 is made up of 14 amino acids. CDR3 DNA sequence: TGTGCCAGCTCACCGCGGGGGATTGCGGCTGAAGCTTTCTTT. Its translation: CASSPRGIAAEAFF.

This chain uses TRBV7-2 with TRBJ2-3; D might be TRBD2 (6 bases). In germline, CDR1 is SGHTA, CDR2 FQGNSA. The CDR3 is made up of 13 amino acids. The ends were cut back, 2 bases at V and 5 bases at J, with 8 bases in the middle. CDR3 sequence reads: CASSLWRGDTQYF. In DNA form, the CDR3 reads TGTGCCAGCAGCTTATGGCGGGGAGATACGCAGTATTTT.

The chain links TRBV6-1 to TRBJ1-1; maybe TRBD1 (6 bases). The germline V and J ends were trimmed by 1 base and 6 bases, with 12 bases remaining between them. The CDR3 runs 14 residues. Germline CDR1 is MNHNS and CDR2 is SASEGT. CDR3 nucleotide sequence: TGTGCCAGCAGTGAAGGACGGGGGGCGTCTGAAGCTTTCTTT. Protein product: CASSEGRGASEAFF.

The chain has TRBV24-1 and TRBJ1-2, with D perhaps TRBD1 (6 bases). CDR3 length equals 14 residues. Germline CDR1 is KGHDR and CDR2 is SFDVKD. V was trimmed by 1 base and J by 2 bases, leaving 7 bases between them. Written as DNA, the CDR3 is TGTGCCACCAGTGATTTTGACAGGAACTATGGCTACACCTTC. Translating gives CATSDFDRNYGYTF.

The J gene is TRBJ2-1, the V gene TRBV18, with 8 bases matching TRBD1. The CDR3 spans 15 residues. Germline V gene lookup returns CDR1 KGHSH and CDR2 LQKENI. V lost 7 bases and J lost 1; bases outside the gene matches: 6. The CDR3 bases are TGTGCCAGCTTCCAAGGGACAGGATCCTACAATGAGCAGTTCTTC. Amino acid sequence: CASFQGTGSYNEQFF.